Sequencing of this T cell receptor beta chain was carried out in a study of blood T cell repertoires in COVID-19. V was cut by 2 bases and J by 9 bases, with 14 bases left in between. The CDR3 consists of 14 residues. CDR1 MNHEY and CDR2 SMNVEV come from the germline V gene (reference sequence). Cohort allocation depended upon clinical history that participants reported. Shortly before study entry, within 2 weeks, exposed participants had met a COVID-19 case. The protocol was immunoSEQ multiplex PCR, while the TCRdb copy is restricted to in-frame clones and leaves out a portion. Of hundreds of thousands of clones listed, over 75% were seen once; the top ten hold approximately 1.3%.

The source is a woman aged 18-29 years who had been exposed to COVID-19. Sequencing used PBMCs or T cells enriched from blood (not recorded which). V usage is TRBV27 and J usage is TRBJ1-5; D unclear. CDR3 protein: CASSLAPTGGPQHF. The CDR3 region has the DNA TGTGCCAGCAGTTTAGCCCCTACCGGTGGGCCCCAGCATTTT.